Here is one T cell receptor (beta chain) with its context. The data stem from a study of T cell changes during pregnancy in multiple sclerosis. The CDR3 contains 15 residues. Trimming left V 7 bases short and J 3 bases short, with 19 bases between. The germline V gene has CDR1 MDHEN and CDR2 SYDVKM. Here immunoSEQ multiplex PCR was the method, and the copy in TCRdb shows in-frame clones only, minus some. Of tens of thousands of clones detected, 92% appear once; the ten largest clones hold approximately 2.5%. Sequenced material: peripheral blood, taken before pregnancy. The V and J genes are TRBV28 and TRBJ2-7; D is possibly TRBD1 (6 bases). This TCR was recovered from a female donor with multiple sclerosis, enrolled in a pregnancy study. Written as DNA, the CDR3 is TGTGCCAGCACACAGACAGGAACCTCTTACTACGAGCAGTACTTC. Encoded protein: CASTQTGTSYYEQYF.